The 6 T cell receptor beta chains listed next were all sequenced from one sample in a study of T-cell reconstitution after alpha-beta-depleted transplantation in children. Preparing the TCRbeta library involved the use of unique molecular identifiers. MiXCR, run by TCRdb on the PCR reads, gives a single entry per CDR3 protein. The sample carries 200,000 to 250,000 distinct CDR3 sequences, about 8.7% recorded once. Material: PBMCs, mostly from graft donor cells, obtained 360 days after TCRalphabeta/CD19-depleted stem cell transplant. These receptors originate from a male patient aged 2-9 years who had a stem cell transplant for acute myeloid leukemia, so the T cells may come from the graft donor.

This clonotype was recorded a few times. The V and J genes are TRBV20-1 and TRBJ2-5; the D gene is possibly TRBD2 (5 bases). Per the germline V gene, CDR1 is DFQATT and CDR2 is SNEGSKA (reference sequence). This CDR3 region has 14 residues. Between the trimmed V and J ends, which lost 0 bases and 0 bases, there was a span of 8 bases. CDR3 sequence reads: CSARDEGYQETQYF. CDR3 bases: TGCAGTGCTAGAGATGAGGGATACCAAGAGACCCAGTACTTC.

In nucleotides, the CDR3 is TGCAGCGTGCGCCCTCGGCTATCCCGAATGGATGAGCAGTTCTTC. Protein: CSVRPRLSRMDEQFF. The chain links TRBV29-1 to TRBJ2-1; D call uncertain. Germline CDR1 is SQVTM and CDR2 is ANQGSEA. This CDR3 spans 15 amino acids. The germline V and J ends were trimmed by 6 bases and 8 bases, with 23 bases remaining between them.

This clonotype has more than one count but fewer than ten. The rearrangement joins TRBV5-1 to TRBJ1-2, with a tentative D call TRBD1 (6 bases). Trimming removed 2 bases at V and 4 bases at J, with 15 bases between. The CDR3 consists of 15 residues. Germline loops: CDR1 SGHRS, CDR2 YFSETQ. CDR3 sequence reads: CASSLVLDSTYGYTF. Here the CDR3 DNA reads TGCGCCAGCAGCTTAGTATTGGACAGTACCTATGGCTACACCTTC.

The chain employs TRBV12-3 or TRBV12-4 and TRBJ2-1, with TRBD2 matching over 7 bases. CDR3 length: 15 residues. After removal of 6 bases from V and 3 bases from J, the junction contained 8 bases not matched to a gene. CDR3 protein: CASSTSGEGYNEQFF. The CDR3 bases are TGTGCCAGCAGCACGAGCGGGGAGGGCTACAATGAGCAGTTCTTC.

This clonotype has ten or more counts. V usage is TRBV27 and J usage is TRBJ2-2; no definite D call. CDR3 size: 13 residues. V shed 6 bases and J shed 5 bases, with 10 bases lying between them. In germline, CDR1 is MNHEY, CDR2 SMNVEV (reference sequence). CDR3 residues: CASRRVTTGELFF. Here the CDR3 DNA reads TGTGCCAGCAGGCGCGTAACGACCGGGGAGCTGTTTTTT.

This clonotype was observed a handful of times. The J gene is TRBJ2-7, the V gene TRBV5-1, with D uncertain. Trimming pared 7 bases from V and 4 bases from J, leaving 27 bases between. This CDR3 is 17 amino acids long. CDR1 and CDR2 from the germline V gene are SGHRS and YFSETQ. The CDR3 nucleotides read TGCGCCAGCCGAAACCCTCCGGAACCGACGATAATATACGAGCAGTACGTC. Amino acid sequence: CASRNPPEPTIIYEQYV.